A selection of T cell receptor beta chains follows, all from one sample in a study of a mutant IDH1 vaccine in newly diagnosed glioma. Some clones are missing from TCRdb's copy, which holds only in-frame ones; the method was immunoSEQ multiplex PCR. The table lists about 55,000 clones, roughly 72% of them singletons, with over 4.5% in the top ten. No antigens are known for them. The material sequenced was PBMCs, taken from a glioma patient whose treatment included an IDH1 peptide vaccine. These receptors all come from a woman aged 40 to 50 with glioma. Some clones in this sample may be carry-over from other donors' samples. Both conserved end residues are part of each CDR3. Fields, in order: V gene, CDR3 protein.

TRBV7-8,CASRSLGTFGELFF
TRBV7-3,CASSLNVGPFTGRNTEAFF
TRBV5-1,CASSLAGGRETQYF
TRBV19,CASSVGRGEGYEQYF
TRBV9,CASSPGADEQYF
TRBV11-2,CASRSGSVGLASGPYEQYF
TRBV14,CASSQDLGGWTEAFF
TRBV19,CASSSGGVFPYNEQFF
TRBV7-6,CASSLFQNTEAFF
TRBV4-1,CASSTLVDRGLYNSPLHF
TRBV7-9,CASSLASGRGYTGELFF
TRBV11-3,CASSLGTLSYEQYF
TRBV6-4,CASRLAGDTGELFF
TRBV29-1,CSVERAGRRNEQFF
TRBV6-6,CASSWDRGHEQYF
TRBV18,CASATKDNQPQHF
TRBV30,CAWSVGQREAFF
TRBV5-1,CASSPGQGLGETQYF
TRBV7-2,CASSLSGEDEKLFF
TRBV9,CASSVRVEDTEAFF
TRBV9,CASSTWVGTEAFF
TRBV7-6,CASSSTSGGRDTQYF
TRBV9,CASSSGLAGNYEQYF
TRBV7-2,CASSLVLRGFYEQYF
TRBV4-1,CASSQGDQPQHF
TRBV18,CASSPRQGQGTQYF
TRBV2,CASSEGQGQGQPQHF
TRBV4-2,CASSQDYGRNTEAFF
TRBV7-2,CASSSGTRNHLHF
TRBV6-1,CASSERGRGLSGANVLTF
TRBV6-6,CASTLQGAGNQPQHF
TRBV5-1,CASSLTELNTGELFF
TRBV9,CASSVDGYYEQYF
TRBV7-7,CASSLTPTSPLHF
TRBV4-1,CASSQVASGGIAQYF
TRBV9,CASSVLDRDTEAFF
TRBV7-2,CASSLQGRVPGYTF
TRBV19,CASSNLNEKLFF
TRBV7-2,CASSLRGTGSSYEQYF
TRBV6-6,CASSYSGQGHQETQYF
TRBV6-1,CASSEGLGTVYEQYF
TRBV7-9,CASSSGQGARQPQHF
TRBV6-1,CASSVQTGNQPQHF
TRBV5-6,CASTPRQKEGYTF
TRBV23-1,CASSQSNARGTQYF
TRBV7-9,CASSPDRGYTF
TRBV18,CASSQQGGGGYTF
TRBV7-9,CASSLETGTNEKLFF
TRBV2,CASRARPSQYNEQFF
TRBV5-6,CASSLLVQGVCF
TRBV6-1,CASSERAAYGYTF
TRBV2,CASSETGLAGNEQFF
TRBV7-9,CASSSGQLNTEAFF